This T cell receptor beta chain stems from a study of blood T cell repertoires in COVID-19 (dated by TCRdb to the early 2020s). Regarding the research as a whole: Samples covering the acute and convalescent phases of COVID-19 were provided by collaborators in the United States, Italy and Spain. The prospective study material was composed of cDNA or gDNA derived from T cells, B-cell-depleted T cells, or PBMCs. The dataset comprised deeply sampled blood TCRbeta repertoires from subjects exposed to, actively infected with, or recovered from COVID-19. A freely available public database, intended as a resource for researchers studying the immune response to SARS-CoV-2, is where the repertoires were released. The samples were drawn from two sources: the first 160 participants of the ongoing ImmuneRACE study, and 950 to 1,500 subjects contributed by 6 global collaborators. A de-identified subject ID, COVID-19 status, age in years and sex were almost always included in the sample metadata. Where available, HLA class I and class II types were obtained from metadata supplied by the sample provider rather than from assay-based typing.

TCRbeta CDR3 regions were amplified from genomic DNA using the immunoSEQ Assay, a bias-controlled multiplex PCR. On the study's bioinformatics: The number of nucleated cells in each sample was estimated by amplification of reference gene primers within the assay. Sequence reads were collapsed and filtered to measure the absolute abundance of every unique TCRbeta CDR3 rearrangement. Productive Simpson clonality was computed per sample as the square root of Simpson's diversity index over productive rearrangements. Not all clones reach the TCRdb copy of this immuneACCESS table, which keeps in-frame sequences only. Checked studies attribute under half of the gap to unresolved V genes and leave the rest unexplained. That table is the source of V, J and clone size, and D and trimming were worked out from the DNA. The sample table holds a few hundred thousand clones, of which approximately 81% were seen once. The top ten hold roughly 2.7% of the sample.

The full study reports these points: Clinical and demographic metadata were provided uncurated, with the amount varying by source and participant.

V lost 4 bases and J lost 0 bases; the stretch between them is 25 bases long. The germline V gene (reference sequence) specifies PRHDT as CDR1 and FYEKMQ as CDR2. The CDR3 measures 19 amino acids from cysteine to phenylalanine. Only the CDR3 region is kept as DNA, spanning 57 bases read in frame from base 1. In the prospective study, participants were about 18 to 100 years old, resided in approximately 25 geographic areas of the United States, and were enrolled through a virtual design. In the prospective study, participants were assigned to cohorts based on the clinical history participants reported in a screening survey and a study questionnaire. For ImmuneRACE Cohort 3, a participant was defined as recovered based on two consecutive negative NP/OP PCR tests, clearance by a healthcare professional, or resolution of symptoms. In the prospective study, mobile phlebotomists collected whole blood, serum and a nasopharyngeal or oropharyngeal swab from each participant. Over a roughly two-month period, participants in the prospective study had the option of providing additional blood draws and questionnaires. Blood samples from the prospective study were shipped frozen or at room temperature prior to DNA extraction.

A word on this clone: The antigen it binds to is not known. Per-nucleotide qualities are absent, and no much larger clonotype sits a single base away.

The chain employs TRBV13 and TRBJ2-7; possibly the D gene is TRBD2, per 7 matching bases. The sequence derives from a woman in her fifties or sixties who had recovered from COVID-19. Sequencing was done on a sample of PBMCs or T cells enriched from blood (not recorded which). The bases are TGTGCCAGCAGCTCGACGACCCCCGGAGGGGGGGACTACTCCTACGAGCAGTACTTC. The translation is CASSSTTPGGGDYSYEQYF. The full variable domain, with segments outside the CDR3 supplied by the reference TRBV13 and TRBJ2-7 proteins, appears as AAGVIQSPRHLIKEKRETATLKCYPIPRHDTVYWYQQGPGQDPQFLISFYEKMQSDKGSIPDRFSAQQFSDYHSELNMSSLELGDSALYFCASSSTTPGGGDYSYEQYFGPGTRLTVT.